The rows below give T cell receptor beta chains drawn from one sample of a study of identical twins. TCRdb fed the 5' RACE reads into MiXCR, producing one record per CDR3 protein. The table has approximately 620,000 distinct CDR3 sequences, 8.5% to 9.5% seen once. These data also featured in a second study, about yellow fever vaccine responses in identical twins.

Sequencing input: PBMCs. These TCRs come from a woman aged 18-30 years in good health. CDR3s leave out the opening cysteine and the closing phenylalanine or tryptophan. Fields, in order: J gene, V gene, CDR3 protein.

>TRBJ2-5|TRBV9
ASSVGLAGEETQY
>TRBJ2-1|TRBV5-6
ASSFDTGGSYNEQF
>TRBJ1-5|TRBV28
ASSLTLGTQH
>TRBJ2-7|TRBV12-3/TRBV12-4
ASRPSSSYEQY
>TRBJ2-3|TRBV4-3
ASSQGREPSTDTQY
>TRBJ2-1|TRBV12-3/TRBV12-4
ASRTGGAGRSNEQF
>TRBJ2-7|TRBV4-3
ASSQYVGPYEQY
>TRBJ2-1|TRBV3-1
ASSQSGNNEQF
>TRBJ1-1|TRBV12-5
ASGLVSDLLNTEAF
>TRBJ2-7|TRBV12-3/TRBV12-4
ASSLNGNSYEQY
>TRBJ1-5|TRBV19
ASSNPSGRQFS
>TRBJ2-5|TRBV7-2
ASSLPIETQY
>TRBJ2-3|TRBV3-1
ASSQGAVYTDTQY
>TRBJ1-4|TRBV4-1
ASSTRTVATNEKLF
>TRBJ2-3|TRBV29-1
SVSRLHGGDTQY
>TRBJ2-3|TRBV10-3
AIRRDRGGDTQY
>TRBJ2-1|TRBV12-3/TRBV12-4
ASSPRGGQGGNEQF